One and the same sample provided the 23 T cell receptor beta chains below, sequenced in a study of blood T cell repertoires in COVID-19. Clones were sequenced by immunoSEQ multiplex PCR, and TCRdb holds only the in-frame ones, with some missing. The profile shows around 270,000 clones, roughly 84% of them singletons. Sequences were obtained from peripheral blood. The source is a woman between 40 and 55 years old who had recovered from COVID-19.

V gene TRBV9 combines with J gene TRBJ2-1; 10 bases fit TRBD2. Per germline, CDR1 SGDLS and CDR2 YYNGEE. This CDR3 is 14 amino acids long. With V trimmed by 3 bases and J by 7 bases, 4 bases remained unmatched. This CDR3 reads CASSAGLAVNEQFF. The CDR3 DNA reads TGTGCCAGCAGCGCCGGACTAGCGGTGAATGAGCAGTTCTTC. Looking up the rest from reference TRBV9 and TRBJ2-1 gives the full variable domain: DSGVTQTPKHLITATGQRVTLRCSPRSGDLSVYWYQQSLDQGLQFLIQYYNGEERAKGNILERFSAQQFPDLHSELNLSSLELGDSALYFCASSAGLAVNEQFFGPGTRLTVL.

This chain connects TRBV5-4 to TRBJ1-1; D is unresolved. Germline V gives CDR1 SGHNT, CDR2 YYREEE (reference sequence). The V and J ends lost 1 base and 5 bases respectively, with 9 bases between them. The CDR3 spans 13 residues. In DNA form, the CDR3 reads TGTGCCAGCAGCTTGCCGGGGTTGACTGAAGCTTTCTTT. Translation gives CASSLPGLTEAFF.

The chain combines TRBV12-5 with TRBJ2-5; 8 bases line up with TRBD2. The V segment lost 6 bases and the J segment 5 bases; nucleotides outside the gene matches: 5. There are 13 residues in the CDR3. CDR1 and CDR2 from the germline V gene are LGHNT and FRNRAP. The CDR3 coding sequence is TGTGCTAGTGGACGGGGGGGTTATGAGACCCAGTACTTC. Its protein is CASGRGGYETQYF.

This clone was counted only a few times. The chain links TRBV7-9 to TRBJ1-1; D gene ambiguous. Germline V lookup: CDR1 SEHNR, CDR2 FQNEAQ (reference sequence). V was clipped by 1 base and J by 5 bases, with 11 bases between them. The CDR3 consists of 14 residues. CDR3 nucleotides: TGTGCCAGCAGCTTAGGTGATCCACAGACTGAAGCTTTCTTT. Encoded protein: CASSLGDPQTEAFF. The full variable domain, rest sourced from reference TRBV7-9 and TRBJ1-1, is DTGVSQNPRHKITKRGQNVTFRCDPISEHNRLYWYRQTLGQGPEFLTYFQNEAQLEKSRLLSDRFSAERPKGSFSTLEIQRTEQGDSAMYLCASSLGDPQTEAFFGQGTRLTVV.

CDR3 sequence (DNA): TGTGCCAGTAGTATAGAGGACAGGAAGAACACTGAAGCTTTCTTT. Translated, it gives CASSIEDRKNTEAFF. The V gene is TRBV19, the J gene TRBJ1-1, with 7 bases aligning to TRBD1. This CDR3 is built from 15 residues. Germline CDR1 and CDR2: LNHDA and SQIVND (reference sequence). V lost 0 bases to trimming and J lost 1 base; unmatched junction nucleotides: 2.

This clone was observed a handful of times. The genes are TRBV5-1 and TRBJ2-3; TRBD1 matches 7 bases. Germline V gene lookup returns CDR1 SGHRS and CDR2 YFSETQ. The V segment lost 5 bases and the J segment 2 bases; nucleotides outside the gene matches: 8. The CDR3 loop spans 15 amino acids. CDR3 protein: CASSDRGGLTDTQYF. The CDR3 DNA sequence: TGCGCCAGCAGTGACAGAGGGGGCCTCACAGATACGCAGTATTTT.

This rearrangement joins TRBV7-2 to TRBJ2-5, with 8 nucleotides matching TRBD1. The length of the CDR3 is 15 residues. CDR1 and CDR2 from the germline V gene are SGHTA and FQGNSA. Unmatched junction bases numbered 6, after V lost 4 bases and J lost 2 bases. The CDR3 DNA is TGTGCCAGCAGCTATAACAGGGGGTCACAAGAGACCCAGTACTTC. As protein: CASSYNRGSQETQYF.

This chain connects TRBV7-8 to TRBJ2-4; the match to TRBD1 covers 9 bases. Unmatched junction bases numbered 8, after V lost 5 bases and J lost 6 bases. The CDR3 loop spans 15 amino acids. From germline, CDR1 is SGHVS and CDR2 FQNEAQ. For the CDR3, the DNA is TGTGCCAGCAGCGAATTCCGGGACAGGGCAAACATTCAGTACTTC. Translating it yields CASSEFRDRANIQYF.

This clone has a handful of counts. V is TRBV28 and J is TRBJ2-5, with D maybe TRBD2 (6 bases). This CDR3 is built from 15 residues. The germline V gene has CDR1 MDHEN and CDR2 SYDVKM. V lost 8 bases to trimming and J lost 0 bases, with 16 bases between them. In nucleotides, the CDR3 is TGTGCCAGCCGGGGTTGGGGCGGGGACCAAGAGACCCAGTACTTC. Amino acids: CASRGWGGDQETQYF.

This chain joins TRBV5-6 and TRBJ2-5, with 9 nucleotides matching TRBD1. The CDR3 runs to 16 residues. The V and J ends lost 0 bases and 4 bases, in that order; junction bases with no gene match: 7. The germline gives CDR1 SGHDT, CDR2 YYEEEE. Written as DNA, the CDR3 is TGTGCCAGCAGCTTGGCCGTGGGACAGGGTTCAGAGACCCAGTACTTC. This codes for CASSLAVGQGSETQYF. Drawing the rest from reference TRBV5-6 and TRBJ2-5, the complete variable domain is DAGVTQSPTHLIKTRGQQVTLRCSPKSGHDTVSWYQQALGQGPQFIFQYYEEEERQRGNFPDRFSGHQFPNYSSELNVNALLLGDSALYLCASSLAVGQGSETQYFGPGTRLLVL.

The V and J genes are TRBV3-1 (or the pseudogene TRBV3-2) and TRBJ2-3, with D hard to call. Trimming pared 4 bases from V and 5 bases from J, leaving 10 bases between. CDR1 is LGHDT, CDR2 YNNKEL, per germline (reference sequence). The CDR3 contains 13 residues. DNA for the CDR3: TGTGCCAGCAGCCTACAATCGGGAGATACGCAGTATTTT. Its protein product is CASSLQSGDTQYF.

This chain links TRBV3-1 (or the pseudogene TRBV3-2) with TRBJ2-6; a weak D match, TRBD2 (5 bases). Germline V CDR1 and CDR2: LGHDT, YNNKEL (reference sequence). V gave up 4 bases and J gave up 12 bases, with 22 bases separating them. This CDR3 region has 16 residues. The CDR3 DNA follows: TGTGCCAGCAGCCCTCCGACCGGGGTCGGATATTCCGTCCTGACTTTC. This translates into CASSPPTGVGYSVLTF.

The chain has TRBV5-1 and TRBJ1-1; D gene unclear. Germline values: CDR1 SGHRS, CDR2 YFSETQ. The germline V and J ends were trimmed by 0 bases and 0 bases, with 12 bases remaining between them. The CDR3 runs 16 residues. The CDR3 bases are TGCGCCAGCAGCTTGGCCCGAAATAGAGTGAACACTGAAGCTTTCTTT. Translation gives CASSLARNRVNTEAFF.

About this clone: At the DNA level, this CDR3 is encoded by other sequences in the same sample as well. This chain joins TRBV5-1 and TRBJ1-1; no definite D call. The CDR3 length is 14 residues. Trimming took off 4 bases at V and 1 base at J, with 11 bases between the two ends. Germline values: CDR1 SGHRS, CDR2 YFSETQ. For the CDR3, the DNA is TGCGCCAGCAGCCCACGAGTTGGGAACACTGAAGCTTTCTTT. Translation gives CASSPRVGNTEAFF.

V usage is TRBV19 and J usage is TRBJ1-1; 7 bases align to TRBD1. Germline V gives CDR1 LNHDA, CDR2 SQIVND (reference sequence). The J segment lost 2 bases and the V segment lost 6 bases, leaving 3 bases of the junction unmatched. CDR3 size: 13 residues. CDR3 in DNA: TGTGCCAGTAGCGACAGGGCCAACACTGAAGCTTTCTTT. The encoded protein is CASSDRANTEAFF.

CDR3 nucleotide sequence: TGTGCCTGGAGTCGGGAGGAGGGGACGGAAACTTTCTTT. Residues: CAWSREEGTETFF. V gene TRBV30 combines with J gene TRBJ1-1; a weak D match, TRBD1 (5 bases). The ends were cut back, 2 bases at V and 12 bases at J, with 19 bases in the middle. The CDR3 is made up of 13 amino acids. Germline CDR1 reads GTSNPN; CDR2 reads SVGIG (reference sequence). Supplemented by reference TRBV30 and TRBJ1-1, the full variable domain reads SQTIHQWPATLVQPVGSPLSLECTVEGTSNPNLYWYRQAAGRGLQLLFYSVGIGQISSEVPQNLSASRPQDRQFILSSKKLLLSDSGFYLCAWSREEGTETFFGQGTRLTVV.

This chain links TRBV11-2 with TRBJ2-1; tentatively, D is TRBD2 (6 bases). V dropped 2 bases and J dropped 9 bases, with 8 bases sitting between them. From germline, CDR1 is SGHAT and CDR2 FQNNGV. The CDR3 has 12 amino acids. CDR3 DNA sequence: TGTGCCAGCAGCTTAAGCGGGTTTGAGCAGTTCTTC. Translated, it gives CASSLSGFEQFF.

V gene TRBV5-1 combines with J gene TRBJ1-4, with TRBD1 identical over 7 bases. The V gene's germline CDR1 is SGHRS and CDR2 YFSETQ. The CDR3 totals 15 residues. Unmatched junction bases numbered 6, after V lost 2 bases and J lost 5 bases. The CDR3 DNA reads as TGCGCCAGCAGCTTATCGGGACAGAGAAATGAAAAACTGTTTTTT. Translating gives CASSLSGQRNEKLFF.

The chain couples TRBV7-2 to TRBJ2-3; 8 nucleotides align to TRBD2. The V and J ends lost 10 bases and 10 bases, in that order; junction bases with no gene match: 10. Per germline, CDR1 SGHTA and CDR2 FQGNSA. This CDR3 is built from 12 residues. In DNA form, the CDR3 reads TGTGCCACGACACCCGGGGGGGTGGCGCAGTATTTT. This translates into CATTPGGVAQYF.

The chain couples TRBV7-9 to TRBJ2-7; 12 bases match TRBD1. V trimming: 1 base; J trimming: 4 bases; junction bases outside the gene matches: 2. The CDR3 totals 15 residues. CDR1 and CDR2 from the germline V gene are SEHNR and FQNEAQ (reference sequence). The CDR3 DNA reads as TGTGCCAGCAGCTTAGGGGACAGGGGGCGGTACGAGCAGTACTTC. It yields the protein CASSLGDRGRYEQYF.

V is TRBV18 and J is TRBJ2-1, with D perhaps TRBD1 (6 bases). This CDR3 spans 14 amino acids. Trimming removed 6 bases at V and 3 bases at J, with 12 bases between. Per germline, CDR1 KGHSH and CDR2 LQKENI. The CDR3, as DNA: TGTGCCAGCTCGAGGGACACTAGCTACAATGAGCAGTTCTTC. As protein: CASSRDTSYNEQFF.

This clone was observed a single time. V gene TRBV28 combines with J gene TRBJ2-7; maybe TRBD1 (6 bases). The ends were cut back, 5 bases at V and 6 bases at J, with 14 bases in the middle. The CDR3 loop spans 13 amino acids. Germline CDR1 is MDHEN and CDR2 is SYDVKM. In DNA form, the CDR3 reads TGTGCCAGCAGTGACCAGGGGTTTAGCGAGCAGTACTTC. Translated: CASSDQGFSEQYF.

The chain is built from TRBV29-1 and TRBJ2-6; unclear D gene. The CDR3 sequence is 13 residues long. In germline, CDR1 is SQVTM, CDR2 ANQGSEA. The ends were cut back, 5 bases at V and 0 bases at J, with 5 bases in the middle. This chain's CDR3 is CSVTSSGANVLTF. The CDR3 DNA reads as TGCAGCGTTACGAGCTCTGGGGCCAACGTCCTGACTTTC.